The rows below give T cell receptor beta chains drawn from one sample of a study of T cells in Graves' hyperthyroidism and ophthalmopathy. TCRdb re-called the multiplex PCR reads through MiXCR, storing one row per CDR3 protein. The table records approximately 530,000 distinct CDR3 sequences, about 20% of them present only once. The sequenced material came from blood. These receptors all stem from a man aged 35-49 years with Graves' ophthalmopathy. CDR3s leave out the opening cysteine and the closing phenylalanine or tryptophan. Fields, in order: J gene, CDR3 length, V gene, CDR3 protein.

j_gene: TRBJ1-5; len: 12; v_gene: TRBV6-1; CDR3aa: ASGAGQTGSPQH
j_gene: TRBJ2-2; len: 13; v_gene: TRBV5-1; CDR3aa: ASSLGATNTGELF
j_gene: TRBJ2-4; len: 11; v_gene: TRBV12-3/TRBV12-4; CDR3aa: ASSYRDRDIQY
j_gene: TRBJ2-5; len: 14; v_gene: TRBV7-9; CDR3aa: ASSSRLQGNGETQY
j_gene: TRBJ2-7; len: 9; v_gene: TRBV18; CDR3aa: ASSPPSEQY
j_gene: TRBJ2-1; len: 14; v_gene: TRBV10-3; CDR3aa: AISPPGSVSYNEQF
j_gene: TRBJ2-5; len: 13; v_gene: TRBV11-3; CDR3aa: ASSSGTGGRETQY
j_gene: TRBJ1-4; len: 13; v_gene: TRBV9; CDR3aa: ASSVDGTVISGLF
j_gene: TRBJ2-1; len: 14; v_gene: TRBV7-2; CDR3aa: ASSLQSAGAHNEQF
j_gene: TRBJ2-7; len: 10; v_gene: TRBV11-1; CDR3aa: ASSPLLPEQY